The source of this T cell receptor (beta chain) is a study of shared clonotypes between healthy human individuals. Generated by immunoSEQ multiplex PCR, the TCRdb table keeps only in-frame clones and is missing some. The table includes roughly 2,000,000 clones, 90% to 95% detected once. Naive-designated CD8 cells lacked CD45RO, were positively enriched for CCR7, and omitted terminally differentiated effector memory CD45RA+ cells. The germline V and J ends were trimmed by 3 bases and 4 bases, with 10 bases remaining between them. CDR3 length: 14 amino acids. CDR1 and CDR2 (germline): MNHNS, SASEGT. Sequenced sample: naive CD8+ T cells from PBMCs. This TCR derives from a man between 18 and 35 years old in good health. Some clones in this sample may be carry-over from other donors' samples. The chain carries TRBV6-1 and TRBJ1-5; D is perhaps TRBD1 (5 bases). In nucleotides, the CDR3 is TGTGCCAGCAGTGACCCGACAGAAAATCAGCCCCAGCATTTT. Translation gives CASSDPTENQPQHF.